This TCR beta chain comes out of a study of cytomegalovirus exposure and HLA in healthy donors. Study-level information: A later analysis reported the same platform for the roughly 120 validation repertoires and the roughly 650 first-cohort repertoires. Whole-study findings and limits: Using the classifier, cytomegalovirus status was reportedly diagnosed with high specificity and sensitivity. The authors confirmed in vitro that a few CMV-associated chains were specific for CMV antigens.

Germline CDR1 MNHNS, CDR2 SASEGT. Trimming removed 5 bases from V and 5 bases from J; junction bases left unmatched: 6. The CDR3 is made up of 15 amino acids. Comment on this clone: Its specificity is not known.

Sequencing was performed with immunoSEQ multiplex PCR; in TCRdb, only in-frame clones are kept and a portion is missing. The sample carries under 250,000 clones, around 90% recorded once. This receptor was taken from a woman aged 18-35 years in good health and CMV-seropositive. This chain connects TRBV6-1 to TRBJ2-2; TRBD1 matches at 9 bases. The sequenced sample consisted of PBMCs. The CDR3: CASSLEGTGTGELFF. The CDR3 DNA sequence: TGTGCCAGCAGTTTGGAGGGGACAGGGACCGGGGAGCTGTTTTTT.